Listed below are T cell receptor beta chains from one sample, sequenced in a study of type 1 regulatory T cells. MiXCR, run by TCRdb on the reads, gives a single entry per CDR3 protein. Of approximately 100,000 distinct CDR3 sequences listed, roughly 31% are singletons. The specimen sequenced was CD4+ T cells, either the whole sample or a sorted fraction (not recorded which). The source of these receptors is a human donor in good health. Both conserved end residues are part of each CDR3. A D gene is named only where the DNA matches it firmly. Clone size appears in some rows only: once, few, many, or a class for an expanded clone.

NA,TRBJ1-1,few,TRBV5-1,CASSLGVGATEAFF,TGCGCCAGCAGCTTGGGAGTGGGGGCGACTGAAGCTTTCTTT
TRBD1,TRBJ1-6,NA,TRBV3-1,CASTHRGSNSPLHF,TGTGCCAGCACCCACAGGGGGTCGAATTCACCCCTCCACTTT
NA,TRBJ2-2,NA,TRBV27,CASRLFGLAGELFF,TGTGCCAGCAGGCTATTCGGTCTCGCCGGGGAGCTGTTTTTT
TRBD2,TRBJ2-1,few,TRBV6-1,CASTGLAGAVVDEQFF,TGTGCCAGCACTGGACTAGCGGGAGCGGTTGTTGATGAGCAGTTCTTC
TRBD1,TRBJ2-2,few,TRBV2,CASRDRGPTGELFF,TGTGCCAGCAGGGACAGGGGGCCCACCGGGGAGCTGTTTTTT
TRBD1,TRBJ1-2,NA,TRBV14,CASSQGTGTYTF,TGTGCCAGCAGCCAAGGGACAGGGACCTACACCTTC
TRBD2,TRBJ2-5,few,TRBV20-1,CSATNPTSGRYQETQYF,TGCAGTGCTACTAACCCGACTAGCGGCAGGTACCAAGAGACCCAGTACTTC
TRBD2,TRBJ2-7,NA,TRBV13,CASSLGLAGGIYEQYF,TGTGCCAGCAGCCTCGGACTAGCGGGAGGTATCTACGAGCAGTACTTC
TRBD1,TRBJ1-6,NA,TRBV27,CASSLAGGQGADSPLHF,TGTGCCAGCAGTTTAGCAGGGGGGCAGGGGGCTGATTCACCCCTCCACTTT
NA,TRBJ2-7,NA,TRBV5-1,CASSLALAPVEQYF,TGCGCCAGCAGCTTGGCATTAGCACCTGTCGAGCAGTACTTC